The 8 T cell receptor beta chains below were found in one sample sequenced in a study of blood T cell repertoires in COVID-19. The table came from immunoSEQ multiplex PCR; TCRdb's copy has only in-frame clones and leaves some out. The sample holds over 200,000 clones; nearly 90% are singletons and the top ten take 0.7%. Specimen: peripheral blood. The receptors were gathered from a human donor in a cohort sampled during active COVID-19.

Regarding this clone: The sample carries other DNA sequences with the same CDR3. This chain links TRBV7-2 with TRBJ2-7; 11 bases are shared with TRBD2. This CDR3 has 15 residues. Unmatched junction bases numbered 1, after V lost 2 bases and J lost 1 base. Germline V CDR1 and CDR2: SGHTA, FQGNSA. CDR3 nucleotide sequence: TGTGCCAGCAGCTTAACTAGCGGGAGTTCCTACGAGCAGTACTTC. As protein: CASSLTSGSSYEQYF.

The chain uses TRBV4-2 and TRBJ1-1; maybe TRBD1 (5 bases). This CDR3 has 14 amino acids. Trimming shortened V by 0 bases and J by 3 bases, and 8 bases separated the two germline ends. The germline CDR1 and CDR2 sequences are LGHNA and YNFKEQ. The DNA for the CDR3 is TGTGCCAGCAGCCAAGATTGGGGGGACACTGAAGCTTTCTTT. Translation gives CASSQDWGDTEAFF.

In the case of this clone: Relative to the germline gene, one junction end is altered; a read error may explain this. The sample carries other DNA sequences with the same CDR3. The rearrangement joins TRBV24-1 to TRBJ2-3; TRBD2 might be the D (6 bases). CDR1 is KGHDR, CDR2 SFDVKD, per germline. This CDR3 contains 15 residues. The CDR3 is CATSDFRGSTDTQYF. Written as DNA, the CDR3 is TGTGCCACCAGTGATTTTCGGGGGAGCACCGATACGCAGTATTTT.

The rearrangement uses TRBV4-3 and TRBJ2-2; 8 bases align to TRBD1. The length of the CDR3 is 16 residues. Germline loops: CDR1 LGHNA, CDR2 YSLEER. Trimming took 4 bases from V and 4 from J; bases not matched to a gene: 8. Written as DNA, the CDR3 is TGCGCCAGCAGCCCGTTTGACAGGGGTGGCACCGGGGAGCTGTTTTTT. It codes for CASSPFDRGGTGELFF.

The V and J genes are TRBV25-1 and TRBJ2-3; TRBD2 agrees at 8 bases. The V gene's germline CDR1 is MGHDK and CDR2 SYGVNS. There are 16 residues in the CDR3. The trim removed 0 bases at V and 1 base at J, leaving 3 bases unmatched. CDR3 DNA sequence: TGTGCCAGCAGTGAATATGGACTAGCCGGCACAGATACGCAGTATTTT. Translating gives CASSEYGLAGTDTQYF. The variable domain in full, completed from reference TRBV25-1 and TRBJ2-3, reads EADIYQTPRYLVIGTGKKITLECSQTMGHDKMYWYQQDPGMELHLIHYSYGVNSTEKGDLSSESTVSRIRTEHFPLTLESARPSHTSQYLCASSEYGLAGTDTQYFGPGTRLTVL.

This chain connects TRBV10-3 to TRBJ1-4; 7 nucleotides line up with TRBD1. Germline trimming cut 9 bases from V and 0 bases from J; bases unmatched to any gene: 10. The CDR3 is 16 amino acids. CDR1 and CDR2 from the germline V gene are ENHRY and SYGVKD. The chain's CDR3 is CAIRQGQSATNEKLFF. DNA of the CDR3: TGTGCCATAAGACAGGGTCAGAGCGCAACTAATGAAAAACTGTTTTTT.

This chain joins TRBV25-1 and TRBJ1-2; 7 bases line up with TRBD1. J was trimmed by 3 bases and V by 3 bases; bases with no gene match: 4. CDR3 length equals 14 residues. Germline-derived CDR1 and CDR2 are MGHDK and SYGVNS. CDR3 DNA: TGTGCCAGCAGTGATACAGGACAGGACTATGGCTACACCTTC. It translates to CASSDTGQDYGYTF.

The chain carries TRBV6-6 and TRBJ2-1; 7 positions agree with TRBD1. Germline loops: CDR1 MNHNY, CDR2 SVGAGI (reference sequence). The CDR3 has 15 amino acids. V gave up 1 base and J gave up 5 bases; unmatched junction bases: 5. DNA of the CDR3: TGTGCCAGCAGTTACTTGCGACAGGGCGACAATGAGCAGTTCTTC. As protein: CASSYLRQGDNEQFF.